This entry is about one T cell receptor beta chain. Its antigen is unknown. Libraries were prepared by immunoSEQ multiplex PCR; TCRdb keeps only in-frame clonotypes and omits some of them. The table lists about 73,000 clones, over 80% of them singletons. The entry originates in a study of OX40 agonist ivuxolimab in advanced cancers. On the study more broadly: Dose-escalation cases comprised hepatocellular carcinoma, melanoma, renal cell or head and neck cancer. Cohort: around 83% men, mean age around 55, aged roughly 23 to 79.

Whole-study results and caveats: There were also nonresponders showing low normalized T-cell clonal expansion. Expanded clones were, on average, more numerous in CD8+ T cells than in CD4+.

Germline assignment: CDR1 PRHDT and CDR2 FYEKMQ (reference sequence). The V end was cut by 5 bases, the J end by 3 bases, with 8 bases between. The CDR3 sequence is 14 residues long. The sample in question was CD4+ or CD8+ T cells sorted from blood, obtained in a trial of the OX40 agonist ivuxolimab. The clonotype comes from an adult with an advanced solid tumor such as melanoma, head and neck, liver or kidney cancer. This chain uses TRBV13 with TRBJ2-6; D is undetermined. CDR3 bases: TGTGCCAGCAGCCCTTACCTTGGGGCCAACGTCCTGACTTTC. Its protein is CASSPYLGANVLTF.